These T cell receptor beta chains were read from a single sample in a study of sequential checkpoint blockade in melanoma. Repertoires were generated with immunoSEQ multiplex PCR, while TCRdb's copy carries only in-frame clones and drops some. The sample lists thousands of clones, roughly 30% seen once, with 5.4% in the top ten. The starting material was tumor tissue (inferred from file names), obtained from a patient given nivolumab and ipilimumab in sequence. These TCRs come from a human donor with melanoma. Both conserved end residues are part of each CDR3. Fields, in order: D gene, J gene, clone size, V gene, CDR3 DNA, CDR3 protein. The D gene is left open where the match is weak. Size is omitted from some rows. Given values are once, few, many or a class for expanded clones.

d_call: TRBD1; j_call: TRBJ2-7; clone_size: -; v_call: TRBV30; cdr3_nt: TGTGCCTGGGCGGTGGGACAGGGGAGGTACGAGCAGTACTTC; cdr3_aa: CAWAVGQGRYEQYF
d_call: TRBD2; j_call: TRBJ2-1; clone_size: -; v_call: TRBV30; cdr3_nt: TGTGCCTGGCGGGACTACGATGAGCAGTTCTTC; cdr3_aa: CAWRDYDEQFF
d_call: -; j_call: TRBJ2-7; clone_size: -; v_call: TRBV6-8; cdr3_nt: TGTGCCAGCCTGGGGGAAGGCAAAGGCGAGCAGTACTTC; cdr3_aa: CASLGEGKGEQYF
d_call: -; j_call: TRBJ2-2; clone_size: many; v_call: TRBV11-3; cdr3_nt: TGTGCCAGCAGCCCGGACGTGGGGGCGACGGGCACCGGGGAGCTGTTTTTT; cdr3_aa: CASSPDVGATGTGELFF
d_call: -; j_call: TRBJ2-2; clone_size: -; v_call: TRBV30; cdr3_nt: TGTGCCTGGAGTGTAGCGTGGTTGGACACCGGGGAGCTGTTTTTT; cdr3_aa: CAWSVAWLDTGELFF
d_call: -; j_call: TRBJ1-3; clone_size: -; v_call: TRBV5-1; cdr3_nt: TGCGCCAGCAGCTTGGAGGGGGGGACATCTGGAAACACCATATATTTT; cdr3_aa: CASSLEGGTSGNTIYF
d_call: -; j_call: TRBJ1-1; clone_size: medium-sized; v_call: TRBV7-4; cdr3_nt: TGTGCCAGCAGCTTAAGGCGGGGTAGTGAAGCTTTCTTT; cdr3_aa: CASSLRRGSEAFF
d_call: -; j_call: TRBJ2-3; clone_size: few; v_call: TRBV6-8; cdr3_nt: TGTGCCAGCAGTTACCTTGGACCACCGCCCGGTACGCAGTATTTT; cdr3_aa: CASSYLGPPPGTQYF
d_call: -; j_call: TRBJ1-6; clone_size: many; v_call: TRBV11-3; cdr3_nt: TGTGCCAGCAGCTTAGAGACCTCATCCGTGTCAAATTCACCCCTCCACTTT; cdr3_aa: CASSLETSSVSNSPLHF
d_call: TRBD2; j_call: TRBJ2-3; clone_size: -; v_call: TRBV19; cdr3_nt: TGTGCCAGTAGTATCCAGACTAGCGGGAGAACGGATACGCAGTATTTT; cdr3_aa: CASSIQTSGRTDTQYF
d_call: TRBD2; j_call: TRBJ2-3; clone_size: -; v_call: TRBV10-3; cdr3_nt: TGTGCCATCAGTGAGAGTAGCGGGGGGGCCACAGATACGCAGTATTTT; cdr3_aa: CAISESSGGATDTQYF
d_call: TRBD1; j_call: TRBJ2-1; clone_size: -; v_call: TRBV5-1; cdr3_nt: TGCGCCAGCACAACTATGACAGGGGGGGGCAATGAGCAGTTCTTC; cdr3_aa: CASTTMTGGGNEQFF
d_call: -; j_call: TRBJ1-2; clone_size: few; v_call: TRBV6-8; cdr3_nt: TGTGCCAGCAGTTACTCCTCCGTGAGGGGCTACACCTTC; cdr3_aa: CASSYSSVRGYTF
d_call: -; j_call: TRBJ2-3; clone_size: few; v_call: TRBV2; cdr3_nt: TGTGCCAGCAGTGAAGGGGGACCGAGCACAGATACGCAGTATTTT; cdr3_aa: CASSEGGPSTDTQYF
d_call: -; j_call: TRBJ2-1; clone_size: -; v_call: TRBV6-8; cdr3_nt: TGTGCCAGCACCGAACAGGCGGACTCGGGGCAGTTCTTC; cdr3_aa: CASTEQADSGQFF
d_call: TRBD1; j_call: TRBJ2-2; clone_size: -; v_call: TRBV11-3; cdr3_nt: TGTGCCAGCAGCTCGAGGACAGGGCGGAACACCGGGGAGCTGTTTTTT; cdr3_aa: CASSSRTGRNTGELFF
d_call: TRBD1; j_call: TRBJ2-6; clone_size: -; v_call: TRBV19; cdr3_nt: TGTGCCAGCGGACAGGGTAGGTCCAGGGCCAACGTCCTGACTTTC; cdr3_aa: CASGQGRSRANVLTF
d_call: -; j_call: TRBJ1-2; clone_size: -; v_call: TRBV19; cdr3_nt: TGTGCCAGTAGTGAGGACCTCCGCGGAGGCTACACCTTC; cdr3_aa: CASSEDLRGGYTF
d_call: TRBD1; j_call: TRBJ2-3; clone_size: -; v_call: TRBV11-3; cdr3_nt: TGTGCCAGCAGCATGGGACAGCCCACAGATACGCAGTATTTT; cdr3_aa: CASSMGQPTDTQYF
d_call: -; j_call: TRBJ2-7; clone_size: many; v_call: TRBV11-3; cdr3_nt: TGTGCCAGCAGCTTAGACCGGACAGCGATCTACGAGCAGTACTTC; cdr3_aa: CASSLDRTAIYEQYF
d_call: TRBD1; j_call: TRBJ2-3; clone_size: few; v_call: TRBV19; cdr3_nt: TGTGCCAGTAGCCGAGGACAGGGAGATACGCAGTATTTT; cdr3_aa: CASSRGQGDTQYF
d_call: -; j_call: TRBJ1-2; clone_size: few; v_call: TRBV6-8; cdr3_nt: TGTGCCAGCAGTTCGGGGGACTATGGCTACACCTTC; cdr3_aa: CASSSGDYGYTF
d_call: -; j_call: TRBJ1-5; clone_size: medium-sized; v_call: TRBV6-8; cdr3_nt: TGTGCCAGCAGGGCTGTTAACGGCAAGGTCGGCAATCAGCCCCAGCATTTT; cdr3_aa: CASRAVNGKVGNQPQHF
d_call: TRBD2; j_call: TRBJ2-1; clone_size: -; v_call: TRBV6-8; cdr3_nt: TGTGCCAGCAGGAAGAGCGGGAGCTCCTACAATGAGCAGTTCTTC; cdr3_aa: CASRKSGSSYNEQFF
d_call: TRBD1; j_call: TRBJ1-2; clone_size: -; v_call: TRBV6-8; cdr3_nt: TGTGCCAGCAGTTCCCTGGACAGGCCTAACTATGGCTACACCTTC; cdr3_aa: CASSSLDRPNYGYTF
d_call: -; j_call: TRBJ1-2; clone_size: -; v_call: TRBV30; cdr3_nt: TGTGCCTGGAGTGTATGGGAAAGGGGTGGAGGCTACACCTTC; cdr3_aa: CAWSVWERGGGYTF
d_call: TRBD2; j_call: TRBJ2-3; clone_size: many; v_call: TRBV9; cdr3_nt: TGTGCCAGCAGCGTAGCTAGCGGGATCGCAGATACGCAGTATTTT; cdr3_aa: CASSVASGIADTQYF
d_call: -; j_call: TRBJ1-1; clone_size: few; v_call: TRBV6-8; cdr3_nt: TGTGCCAGCAGTCCAGATCCCGGCACTGAAGCTTTCTTT; cdr3_aa: CASSPDPGTEAFF
d_call: -; j_call: TRBJ2-3; clone_size: -; v_call: TRBV9; cdr3_nt: TGTGCCAGCAGCGTTTTACAGTTTAGCACAGATACGCAGTATTTT; cdr3_aa: CASSVLQFSTDTQYF
d_call: -; j_call: TRBJ1-5; clone_size: few; v_call: TRBV11-3; cdr3_nt: TGTGCCAGCAGCCCTCGCGGGGCGAGTAGCAATCAGCCCCAGCATTTT; cdr3_aa: CASSPRGASSNQPQHF
d_call: -; j_call: TRBJ1-1; clone_size: -; v_call: TRBV19; cdr3_nt: TGTGCCAGTATCGACGGGTTTGGGGGGTTCGGCACTGAAGCTTTCTTT; cdr3_aa: CASIDGFGGFGTEAFF
d_call: TRBD1; j_call: TRBJ1-1; clone_size: few; v_call: TRBV6-8; cdr3_nt: TGTGCCAGCAGTGAGAGACAGGGGCAAGCTTTCTTT; cdr3_aa: CASSERQGQAFF
d_call: -; j_call: TRBJ2-3; clone_size: few; v_call: TRBV9; cdr3_nt: TGTGCCAGCAGCTCGCCCGGGGCCACAGATACGCAGTATTTT; cdr3_aa: CASSSPGATDTQYF
d_call: -; j_call: TRBJ2-6; clone_size: -; v_call: TRBV10-3; cdr3_nt: TGTGCCATCAGTGAGTCCGGGGTCTCTGGGGCCAACGTCCTGACTTTC; cdr3_aa: CAISESGVSGANVLTF
d_call: -; j_call: TRBJ1-4; clone_size: -; v_call: TRBV30; cdr3_nt: TGTGCCTGTCAGGGCGGACATCAACCCAAACTGTTTTTT; cdr3_aa: CACQGGHQPKLFF
d_call: -; j_call: TRBJ2-2; clone_size: -; v_call: TRBV19; cdr3_nt: TGTGCCAGTAATCAGGGAACTTCAAGGGTCGGGGAGCTGTTTTTT; cdr3_aa: CASNQGTSRVGELFF
d_call: -; j_call: TRBJ2-5; clone_size: -; v_call: TRBV6-8; cdr3_nt: TGTGCCAGCAGTTACTCGAGATGGGGTCGGGAGACCCAGTACTTC; cdr3_aa: CASSYSRWGRETQYF
d_call: TRBD1; j_call: TRBJ2-7; clone_size: -; v_call: TRBV9; cdr3_nt: TGTGCCAGCAGCGAACGCACGGGGACAGGGAGATTATACGAGCAGTACTTC; cdr3_aa: CASSERTGTGRLYEQYF
d_call: TRBD2; j_call: TRBJ2-5; clone_size: -; v_call: TRBV29-1; cdr3_nt: TGCAGCTCACTAGCGGACCAAGAGACCCAGTACTTC; cdr3_aa: CSSLADQETQYF
d_call: TRBD1; j_call: TRBJ2-7; clone_size: -; v_call: TRBV19; cdr3_nt: TGTGCCAGTAGTATCTTAGGACAGGGCCGCTACGAGCAGTACTTC; cdr3_aa: CASSILGQGRYEQYF
d_call: -; j_call: TRBJ2-2; clone_size: -; v_call: TRBV6-8; cdr3_nt: TGTGCCAGCATTGTAGATAAAAACGGGGAGCTGTTTTTT; cdr3_aa: CASIVDKNGELFF
d_call: -; j_call: TRBJ2-3; clone_size: once; v_call: TRBV19; cdr3_nt: TGTGCCAGTAGTATGGGAGATACGCAGTATTTT; cdr3_aa: CASSMGDTQYF
d_call: TRBD2; j_call: TRBJ2-2; clone_size: many; v_call: TRBV11-3; cdr3_nt: TGTGCCAGCAGCTCACTAGCGGGAGGGCCCGCCGGGGAGCTGTTTTTT; cdr3_aa: CASSSLAGGPAGELFF
d_call: -; j_call: TRBJ2-6; clone_size: -; v_call: TRBV19; cdr3_nt: TGTGCCAGTAGTACCGGTGGGGCCAACGTCCTGACTTTC; cdr3_aa: CASSTGGANVLTF
d_call: -; j_call: TRBJ1-2; clone_size: -; v_call: TRBV19; cdr3_nt: TGTGCCAGTACTGGGGGAAACTATGGCTACACCTTC; cdr3_aa: CASTGGNYGYTF
d_call: -; j_call: TRBJ1-6; clone_size: -; v_call: TRBV27; cdr3_nt: TGTGCCAGCAGTTTCCGGGGGGCTAATTCACCCCTCCACTTT; cdr3_aa: CASSFRGANSPLHF
d_call: TRBD2; j_call: TRBJ2-1; clone_size: -; v_call: TRBV6-8; cdr3_nt: TGTGCCAGCAGTTATGACGGGACTAGCGGGATAAATGAGCAGTTCTTC; cdr3_aa: CASSYDGTSGINEQFF
d_call: -; j_call: TRBJ1-5; clone_size: -; v_call: TRBV6-8; cdr3_nt: TGTGCCAGCAGTTACTCGGGAACAGGCAATCAGCCCCAGCATTTT; cdr3_aa: CASSYSGTGNQPQHF
d_call: -; j_call: TRBJ2-1; clone_size: -; v_call: TRBV10-2; cdr3_nt: TGCGCCAGCAGTGAGTCGTCGAGGGCAGGTGAGCAGTTCTTC; cdr3_aa: CASSESSRAGEQFF